This TCR beta chain was captured in a study of cytomegalovirus exposure and HLA in healthy donors (dated by TCRdb to 2017 to 2019). For context, the study as a whole: According to a later analysis, one platform produced both the roughly 120 validation repertoires and the 700 or so repertoires of the first cohort. The aim of the study was to test whether cataloging public T cell receptors could identify signatures of past pathogen exposure. Besides the first cohort of some 670 subjects, a separate validation cohort made up of 120 different subjects was used. To predict cytomegalovirus infection status, the study combined high-throughput TCR immunosequencing, statistical association of individual TCRs with disease status, and machine learning. Results and caveats for the whole study, not just this receptor: Subsequent analysis determined that TCRs grouped into clusters in the first cohort also showed a tendency toward co-occurrence across the 130 or so validation repertoires, and 94% of cluster scores exceeded 0. Cytomegalovirus status was reported to be diagnosed by the classifier with high specificity and sensitivity in both the original and validation cohorts. The validation cohort had no HLA typing available for a later analysis, so co-occurrence within that cohort was assessed over all 120 or so repertoires. The study gave a list of about 160 TCR beta chains associated with cytomegalovirus. Across donors, most TCR sequences were observed very rarely, whereas some public TCRs were present in many individuals. According to the authors, the approach could potentially be generalized to other disease states and immunological phenotypes. In vitro tests confirmed that a few of the cytomegalovirus-associated TCR beta chains recognize cytomegalovirus antigens.

This clone came up once. The target of this receptor is not known. No base qualities exist here, and no much larger clone lies one base off it. The donors were included in the validation cohort of 100 to 150 subjects, a group kept apart from the approximately 670-subject first cohort. The library was generated by the immunoSEQ multiplex PCR assay. On the authors' methods: A statistical classification framework was built for diagnosing cytomegalovirus status from the catalog of TCR beta chain sequences. The table was pulled from immuneACCESS by TCRdb, which kept in-frame rearrangements only. Such tables lose some clones; where checked, under half of the loss comes from unresolved V genes, and the rest has no known cause. V and J calls and clone size follow that table, whereas D and trimming were derived from the DNA. The sample table holds approximately 98,000 clones, of which around 85% were seen once. The ten largest account for roughly 3% of the sample.

Measured from the cysteine to the phenylalanine, the CDR3 is 15 residues long. The entry retains the CDR3 DNA only, 45 bases that are in frame from base 1. The V end gives up 0 bases and the J end 2 bases, leaving 1 base in the junction not matched to a gene. The germline V gene gives CDR1 as SGHTA and CDR2 as FQGTGA. In this chain, TRBV7-3 is recombined with TRBJ2-3; TRBD2 matches 8 bases in the middle. Sequencing input: PBMCs. The TCR originated in a woman between 18 and 29 years old in good health and CMV-seronegative. The nucleotides read TGTGCCAGCAGCTTAACTAGCGGGGACACAGATACGCAGTATTTT. It is translated as CASSLTSGDTDTQYF.